One sample yielded the 5 T cell receptor beta chains listed below, sequenced in a study of blood T cell repertoires in COVID-19. Produced via immunoSEQ multiplex PCR; TCRdb's table is partial and in-frame only. The repertoire holds approximately 250,000 clones, with about 80% as singletons. Input material: PBMCs or T cells enriched from blood (not recorded which). The receptors derive from a man aged 35 to 55 who had recovered from COVID-19.

This chain joins TRBV5-1 and TRBJ2-1, with D possibly TRBD2 on 7 matching bases. V shed 2 bases and J shed 0 bases, with 9 bases lying between them. Looked up from germline, CDR1 is SGHRS and CDR2 is YFSETQ. This CDR3 contains 15 residues. The CDR3 region is CASSFGGHSYNEQFF. In nucleotides, the CDR3 is TGCGCCAGCAGCTTCGGGGGGCACTCCTACAATGAGCAGTTCTTC.

The gene calls are TRBV12-3 or TRBV12-4 and TRBJ1-6; no reliable D call. The CDR3 extends over 13 amino acids. V dropped 5 bases and J dropped 10 bases, with 12 bases sitting between them. CDR3 residues: CASSPPGGSPLHF. In DNA form, the CDR3 reads TGTGCCAGCAGTCCCCCCGGAGGGTCACCCCTCCACTTT.

This chain uses TRBV5-1 with TRBJ2-7; the match to TRBD2 covers 8 bases. Germline values: CDR1 SGHRS, CDR2 YFSETQ. V was pared by 4 bases and J by 0 bases, with 9 bases of the junction left unmatched. The CDR3 extends over 16 amino acids. CDR3 loop: CASSPRLAHSSYEQYF. For the CDR3, the DNA is TGCGCCAGCAGCCCCAGACTAGCGCACAGCTCCTACGAGCAGTACTTC.

This chain joins TRBV29-1 and TRBJ1-4, with 9 bases fitting TRBD1. The junction had 8 bases not matched to a gene; V was cut back by 7 bases and J by 8 bases. CDR1 and CDR2 from the germline V gene are SQVTM and ANQGSEA. CDR3 length: 13 residues. In DNA, the CDR3 is TGCAGCGGCTTGGGACAGGGAAGCGAAAAACTGTTTTTT. Amino acids: CSGLGQGSEKLFF.

There are a few counts of this clone. The V and J genes are TRBV7-3 and TRBJ1-2, with D maybe TRBD1 (6 bases). Trimming removed 0 bases from V and 7 bases from J, with 12 bases in between. The CDR3 runs to 14 residues. In germline, CDR1 is SGHTA, CDR2 FQGTGA. The CDR3 sequence: CASSLTGGPGGYTF. The CDR3 region has the DNA TGTGCCAGCAGCTTAACGGGGGGGCCTGGTGGCTACACCTTC. Supplemented by reference TRBV7-3 and TRBJ1-2, the full variable domain reads GAGVSQTPSNKVTEKGKYVELRCDPISGHTALYWYRQSLGQGPEFLIYFQGTGAADDSGLPNDRFFAVRPEGSVSTLKIQRTERGDSAVYLCASSLTGGPGGYTFGSGTRLTVV.